A single T cell receptor (beta chain) is shown here with its context. The antigen it binds to is not known. No much larger clone is present one base from it, and per-base qualities are unavailable. The CDR3 regions of human TCRbeta chains were analyzed by immunosequencing. The published analysis was carried out like this. Repertoire TCRs were matched against a reference library of SARS-CoV-2-specific TCRs generated with the MIRA antigen-specificity platform. Breadth meant the fraction of unique TCRs that were SARS-CoV-2-associated, whereas depth meant the fraction of total T cells that were SARS-CoV-2-associated. Using the MIRA data, every spike-specific TCR was mapped to the spike region that the TCR reacted to and assigned to either a CD4 or a CD8 class. Log10-transformed breadth and depth values were compared by one-way ANOVA with Sidak's multiple comparisons tests. TCRdb re-hosts the immuneACCESS table, in-frame sequences only. Its copies lack some clones; in the studies checked, an unresolved V gene accounts for under half of them, and the cause for the rest is not known. The V and J calls and the clone size are those of that table, but D and trimming were determined from the DNA. The sample has around 160,000 clones on record, around nine tenths of them singletons. 2.5% to 3% of the sample goes to the ten largest clones.

Sequences SGHVS (CDR1) and FNYEAQ (CDR2) are obtained from the germline V gene. The CDR3, from cysteine to phenylalanine, totals 15 residues. The entry retains the CDR3 DNA only, 45 bases that are in frame from base 1. V loses 2 bases at its end and J loses 3 bases; junction bases beyond the gene matches: 7. These data are taken from a study of T cell responses to AZD1222 COVID-19 vaccine (dated by TCRdb to 2020 to 2023). Background for the entire study: TCR sequencing covered about 230 trial participants: about 210 given two doses of AZD1222 and approximately 26 given two doses of MenACWY control vaccine. Trial participants were enrolled by age into 18-55, 56-69 and 70-plus year subgroups, with approximately 160, 26 and 62 TCR-sequenced participants respectively. General findings and caveats noted by the study authors: CD4 TCRs associated with the vaccine covered the entire spike protein, and the dominant responses were in regions 160-218 and 743-854. Reportedly, close to half of the unique spike-specific TCRs recognized epitopes lying outside the regions that are mutated in the B.1.351 and B.1.1.7 variants. Most participants were white British and females outnumbered males, and the authors suggested that clonal diversity may have been underestimated. Because no day 14 peak-response samples were available, repertoires were characterized only after the peak T cell response. After two AZD1222 doses, spike-specific TCR breadth and depth were significantly higher than at day 0 and than in MenACWY recipients. The 56-69-year group was small, and its depth increase did not reach significance, likely because of low power. Conclusions about previously exposed vaccinees are limited because only six or seven AZD1222 recipients were SARS-CoV-2 seropositive at baseline.

In light of the paper, this sample's time point label describes: baseline before first vaccination. Sample treatment or condition, as interpreted from the label and publication: meningococcal conjugate vaccine given as trial control. Vaccinee samples came from UK trials COV001 and COV002, including a single-blind randomized controlled phase 2/3 trial of AZD1222 (ChAdOx1 nCoV-19) in healthy adults. For TCRbeta chain sequencing, PBMC samples from trial participants were taken at day 0 and at day 28 after the second dose. The chain uses TRBV7-6 and TRBJ2-7; TRBD2 fits 7 bases in the junction. Specimen: peripheral blood, collected on day 0 of MenACWY control vaccination. The clonotype comes from an adult in good health. The DNA sequence is TGTGCCAGCAGCTTAAGTAGGCGGGGGTACTACGAGCAGTACTTC. Its product reads: CASSLSRRGYYEQYF.